These 21 T cell receptor beta chains originate from one sample sequenced in a study of blood T cell repertoires in COVID-19. Clones were read by immunoSEQ multiplex PCR, and TCRdb kept only the in-frame ones, dropping some. This sample has 200,000 to 300,000 clones, with about 87% found just once. Sequenced: PBMCs or T cells enriched from blood (not recorded which). These receptors were obtained from a woman aged 40 to 55 with acute COVID-19.

The chain is built from TRBV27 and TRBJ1-2, with D hard to call. Germline assignment: CDR1 MNHEY and CDR2 SMNVEV (reference sequence). Trimming took 3 bases from V and 1 from J, leaving 15 bases between them. The CDR3 is made up of 16 amino acids. The CDR3 loop reads CASSFYGVGGNYGYTF. Written as DNA, the CDR3 is TGTGCCAGCAGTTTTTATGGCGTCGGCGGTAACTATGGCTACACCTTC.

The chain links TRBV12-3 or TRBV12-4 to TRBJ2-3; D unresolved. The CDR3 loop spans 12 amino acids. V lost 3 bases and J 5 bases, leaving 6 bases between the germline ends. The CDR3 coding sequence is TGTGCCAGCAGTTTCTCGAGAGATACGCAGTATTTT. Translation gives CASSFSRDTQYF.

The J gene is TRBJ1-2, the V gene TRBV18; 7 bases agree with TRBD1. V was pared by 3 bases and J by 9 bases, with 7 bases of the junction left unmatched. The germline CDR1 and CDR2 sequences are KGHSH and LQKENI. This CDR3 spans 13 amino acids. CDR3 DNA: TGTGCCAGCTCACCGGGACAGTTCCCCAGCTACACCTTC. Residues: CASSPGQFPSYTF.

The rearrangement uses TRBV15 and TRBJ1-5; D not certain. CDR1 is LNHNV and CDR2 is YYDKDF in the germline V gene (reference sequence). V dropped 1 base and J dropped 4 bases, with 8 bases sitting between them. The length of the CDR3 is 14 residues. The chain's CDR3 is CATSRGELNQPQHF. In DNA, the CDR3 is TGTGCCACCAGCAGAGGGGAGTTAAATCAGCCCCAGCATTTT. The variable domain in full, with the rest retrieved from reference TRBV15 and TRBJ1-5, is DAMVIQNPRYQVTQFGKPVTLSCSQTLNHNVMYWYQQKSSQAPKLLFHYYDKDFNNEADTPDNFQSRRPNTSFCFLDIRSPGLGDTAMYLCATSRGELNQPQHFGDGTRLSIL.

The V and J genes are TRBV30 and TRBJ2-7, with D perhaps matching TRBD2 (6 bases). Germline V gene sequence: CDR1 GTSNPN, CDR2 SVGIG (reference sequence). V was shortened by 0 bases and J by 6 bases, with 12 bases between the two germline ends. The CDR3 runs 13 residues. The CDR3 reads CAWSVQEGLEQYF. CDR3 in DNA: TGTGCCTGGAGTGTACAGGAGGGGCTCGAGCAGTACTTC.

The chain employs TRBV4-3 and TRBJ1-2; 7 bases align to TRBD1. The junction had 13 bases not matched to a gene; V was cut back by 3 bases and J by 6 bases. Germline V CDR1 and CDR2: LGHNA, YSLEER. The CDR3 spans 16 residues. CDR3 residues: CASSHIGQEKRDGYTF. CDR3 sequence (DNA): TGCGCCAGCAGCCATATCGGACAGGAAAAACGCGATGGCTACACCTTC.

This clone was counted a few times. The chain links TRBV21-1 to TRBJ2-7; the table's D call, TRBD1, was not checked against the DNA. TRBV21-1 is reported as a pseudogene. This CDR3 is 12 amino acids long. The CDR3 nucleotides are TGTGCCAGCAGCAAAGACACCTACGAGCAGTACGTC. Translation gives CASSKDTYEQYV.

The CDR3 DNA reads as TGTGCCAGCAGCCGCGGCCGGGCCTCTCAGGGTGAAAAACTGTTTTTT. Amino acids: CASSRGRASQGEKLFF. The chain has TRBV3-1 (or the pseudogene TRBV3-2) and TRBJ1-4; perhaps TRBD1 as D (5 bases). This CDR3 spans 16 amino acids. The germline V and J ends were trimmed by 4 bases and 7 bases, with 19 bases remaining between them. Germline CDR1 and CDR2: LGHDT and YNNKEL (reference sequence).

The chain is built from TRBV7-8 and TRBJ1-2, with D unclear. This CDR3 spans 15 amino acids. The V gene lost 5 bases and the J gene lost 1 base, with 14 bases spanning the gap. Germline CDR1 reads SGHVS; CDR2 reads FQNEAQ. The CDR3 DNA reads as TGTGCCAGCAGCCCCGGTATCACAGTTAACTATGGCTACACCTTC. This gives the protein CASSPGITVNYGYTF.

The chain employs TRBV25-1 and TRBJ1-1, with 9 bases matching TRBD1. The CDR3 extends over 15 amino acids. J lost 5 bases, V lost 7 bases, and 11 bases had no gene match. Per the germline V gene, CDR1 is MGHDK and CDR2 is SYGVNS. CDR3 loop: CASNPGTQGATEAFF. The DNA for the CDR3 is TGTGCCAGCAATCCTGGTACACAGGGGGCGACTGAAGCTTTCTTT. Looking up the rest from reference TRBV25-1 and TRBJ1-1 gives the full variable domain: EADIYQTPRYLVIGTGKKITLECSQTMGHDKMYWYQQDPGMELHLIHYSYGVNSTEKGDLSSESTVSRIRTEHFPLTLESARPSHTSQYLCASNPGTQGATEAFFGQGTRLTVV.

As regards this clone: This same CDR3 is encoded by further DNA sequences in the sample. The chain carries TRBV7-2 and TRBJ1-3; D may be TRBD1 (6 bases). This CDR3 has 13 residues. Germline CDR1 reads SGHTA; CDR2 reads FQGNSA. V lost 5 bases and J lost 4, with 9 bases in between. The CDR3 sequence: CASSRTAGNTIYF. The CDR3 DNA follows: TGTGCCAGCAGCCGGACAGCCGGAAACACCATATATTTT.

Concerning this clone: Other DNA sequences of this sample code for an identical CDR3. The J gene is TRBJ1-3, the V gene TRBV6-2 or TRBV6-3, with a possible D match to TRBD1 (5 bases). Per germline, CDR1 MNHEY and CDR2 SVGEGT. V shed 6 bases and J shed 2 bases, with 11 bases lying between them. This CDR3 region has 14 residues. The CDR3 region has the DNA TGTGCCAGCAGCGCGGGGGGACCTGGAAACACCATATATTTT. As protein: CASSAGGPGNTIYF.

The chain links TRBV6-1 to TRBJ1-6; possible D gene TRBD1, 6 bases. Looked up from germline, CDR1 is MNHNS and CDR2 is SASEGT. The CDR3 spans 17 residues. V was cut by 1 base and J by 4 bases, with 14 bases left in between. The CDR3 DNA follows: TGTGCCAGCAGTGAAGATACGGCAGGGGATTATAATTCACCCCTCCACTTT. Translation gives CASSEDTAGDYNSPLHF.

The V gene is TRBV30, the J gene TRBJ1-6, with 10 bases lining up with TRBD1. The CDR3 length is 15 residues. Germline V gives CDR1 GTSNPN, CDR2 SVGIG (reference sequence). V was clipped by 1 base and J by 7 bases; unmatched bases: 4. The CDR3 DNA reads TGTGCCTGGAGTGCCCCGACAGGGGGCAATTCACCCCTCCACTTT. It specifies CAWSAPTGGNSPLHF.

This clone occurred once. The chain has TRBV7-2 and TRBJ2-5; TRBD2 matches 8 bases. V lost 7 bases, J lost 1 base, and 8 bases stayed unmatched. The CDR3 consists of 15 residues. CDR1 SGHTA and CDR2 FQGNSA come from the germline V gene. CDR3 in DNA: TGTGCCAGCAATTTCGGGGGGGCCGGCCAAGAGACCCAGTACTTC. Encoded protein: CASNFGGAGQETQYF.

The CDR3 reads CASSLAISGANVLTF. Here the CDR3 DNA reads TGCGCCAGCAGCTTGGCCATCTCTGGGGCCAACGTCCTGACTTTC. The chain recombines TRBV5-1 with TRBJ2-6, with no clear D. Trimming stripped 0 bases from V and 0 bases from J, with 4 bases between. This CDR3 comprises 15 residues. Per the germline V gene, CDR1 is SGHRS and CDR2 is YFSETQ.

CDR3: CASSYEGSTQKDYNEQFF. The CDR3, as DNA: TGTGCCAGCAGCTACGAAGGTTCGACACAAAAGGACTACAATGAGCAGTTCTTC. V and J are TRBV21-1 and TRBJ2-1; the table gives TRBD1 as D, unverified against the DNA. TRBV21-1 is given as a pseudogene. The CDR3 length is 18 residues.

The V and J genes are TRBV4-3 and TRBJ2-5; 12 bases align to TRBD2. The CDR3 is 18 residues long. Per germline, CDR1 LGHNA and CDR2 YSLEER. The ends lost 1 base at V and 0 bases at J; junction bases unmatched: 6. CDR3 sequence: CASSQGIGTSGYQETQYF. The DNA for the CDR3 is TGCGCCAGCAGCCAAGGGATCGGGACTAGCGGGTACCAAGAGACCCAGTACTTC.

V usage is TRBV4-3 and J usage is TRBJ2-3; 9 bases are shared with TRBD2. The germline gives CDR1 LGHNA, CDR2 YSLEER. The CDR3 sequence is 16 residues long. V dropped 0 bases and J dropped 7; count of bases not matched to a gene: 8. The CDR3 sequence is CASSQDVAGGRNTQYF. The CDR3 bases are TGCGCCAGCAGCCAAGACGTGGCGGGAGGGAGGAATACGCAGTATTTT.

CDR3 nucleotides: TGCAGCGGCCGAGGGACAGGGGTCAACCGCTCCTATAATTCACCCCTCCACTTT. Encoded protein: CSGRGTGVNRSYNSPLHF. V gene TRBV29-1 combines with J gene TRBJ1-6; 10 bases are a match to TRBD1. This CDR3 spans 18 amino acids. CDR1 is SQVTM, CDR2 ANQGSEA, per germline. Trimming took 7 bases from V and 0 from J; bases not matched to a gene: 12.

This rearrangement joins TRBV7-2 to TRBJ1-1; 7 nucleotides line up with TRBD1. Trimming cost V 2 bases and J 7 bases; bases outside gene matches: 4. Germline V gene lookup returns CDR1 SGHTA and CDR2 FQGNSA. This CDR3 is built from 13 residues. The CDR3 spells CASSLFQGGEAFF. The CDR3 DNA follows: TGTGCCAGCAGCTTATTTCAGGGGGGTGAAGCTTTCTTT. The variable domain in full, completed from reference TRBV7-2 and TRBJ1-1, reads GAGVSQSPSNKVTEKGKDVELRCDPISGHTALYWYRQSLGQGLEFLIYFQGNSAPDKSGLPSDRFSAERTGGSVSTLTIQRTQQEDSAVYLCASSLFQGGEAFFGQGTRLTVV.